The entry below describes one TCR beta chain. The V end was cut by 4 bases, the J end by 0 bases, with 7 bases between. The V gene's germline CDR1 is SGHDN and CDR2 FVKESK. This CDR3 has 14 residues. The record originates from a study of Tregs in tolerant kidney transplant recipients. In the study overall: Related graft donors supplied nonmyeloablative bone marrow transplants, and mixed chimerism was transient.

Clones were read by immunoSEQ multiplex PCR, and TCRdb kept only the in-frame ones, dropping some. The table shows some 55,000 clones, with 80% to 90% occurring only once. The sample was Tregs from blood, taken before the transplant. V usage is TRBV14 and J usage is TRBJ2-1; D not resolved. The receptor was derived from a human donor who received a combined kidney and bone marrow transplant. For the CDR3, the DNA is TGTGCCAGCAGCCCTAGGAGCTCCTACAATGAGCAGTTCTTC. Residues: CASSPRSSYNEQFF. Full variable domain (outside the CDR3, taken from reference TRBV14 and TRBJ2-1): EAGVTQFPSHSVIEKGQTVTLRCDPISGHDNLYWYRRVMGKEIKFLLHFVKESKQDESGMPNNRFLAERTGGTYSTLKVQPAELEDSGVYFCASSPRSSYNEQFFGPGTRLTVL.